A single sample is the source of the 31 T cell receptor beta chains below, sequenced in a study of cytomegalovirus exposure and HLA in healthy donors. Sequencing was performed with immunoSEQ multiplex PCR; in TCRdb, only in-frame clones are kept and a portion is missing. The sample lists over 150,000 clones, approximately 86% occurring once. Input material: PBMCs. The source is a woman between 18 and 29 years old in good health and CMV-seronegative.

The chain joins TRBV7-2 to TRBJ1-5, with a tentative D call TRBD1 (5 bases). CDR3 length: 13 residues. Trimming cost V 4 bases and J 2 bases, with 6 bases left between them. Germline CDR1 is SGHTA and CDR2 is FQGNSA. The DNA for the CDR3 is TGTGCCAGCAGCTCCAGGGGCAATCAGCCCCAGCATTTT. Its protein is CASSSRGNQPQHF.

V is TRBV13 and J is TRBJ1-2, with D possibly matching TRBD1 (5 bases). V was trimmed by 5 bases and J by 8 bases, leaving 21 bases between them. CDR3 length equals 15 residues. Per germline, CDR1 PRHDT and CDR2 FYEKMQ (reference sequence). In DNA form, the CDR3 reads TGTGCCAGCAGCGGCCTTTTTGGGGCAGGGAACGGCTACACCTTC. Its protein is CASSGLFGAGNGYTF.

Points on this clone: Likely a read error: the CDR3 ends without its conserved phenylalanine or tryptophan. The DNA is left out, because the CDR3 cannot be placed on it with certainty; the CDR3 is given as TCRdb lists it. The V call is TRBV2, the J call TRBJ1-2; TRBD1 is the table's D call and was not checked against the DNA. Germline CDR1 is SNHLY and CDR2 is FYNNEI. The CDR3 spans 12 amino acids, including both terminal residues. CDR3 region: CASSVTGTAQTN.

The V call is TRBV5-6, the J call TRBJ1-4, with D possibly TRBD1 on 5 matching bases. V shed 0 bases and J shed 8 bases, with 17 bases lying between them. CDR1 and CDR2 from the germline V gene are SGHDT and YYEEEE. The CDR3 extends over 16 amino acids. This CDR3 reads CASSLAPGNKGEKLFF. In DNA, the CDR3 is TGTGCCAGCAGCTTGGCCCCAGGGAACAAAGGAGAAAAACTGTTTTTT.

V and J are TRBV7-3 and TRBJ1-2; TRBD1 might be the D (6 bases). CDR1 and CDR2 from the germline V gene are SGHTA and FQGTGA. Deletions cut 2 bases from V and 6 bases from J, with 10 bases between. CDR3 length equals 13 residues. CDR3 coding DNA: TGTGCCAGCAGCTTATATGGGGGCGATGGCTACACCTTC. It is translated as CASSLYGGDGYTF.

The V call is TRBV7-2, the J call TRBJ2-7; D unresolved. The CDR3 runs to 15 residues. The germline CDR1 and CDR2 sequences are SGHTA and FQGNSA. Trimming stripped 3 bases from V and 2 bases from J, with 14 bases between. CDR3 amino acids: CASSFSSSVTYEQYF. CDR3 nucleotides: TGTGCCAGCAGCTTCTCCTCCAGTGTTACCTACGAGCAGTACTTC.

The rearrangement joins TRBV9 to TRBJ1-2, with a weak D call TRBD1 (6 bases). The CDR3 runs to 16 residues. Germline CDR1 is SGDLS and CDR2 is YYNGEE. Trimming pared 3 bases from V and 8 bases from J, leaving 23 bases between. CDR3 sequence (DNA): TGTGCCAGCAGCGCCTCTTCGGGACAACCACGACGGGGCTACACCTTC. As protein: CASSASSGQPRRGYTF.

This clone appeared a single time. The chain joins TRBV4-3 to TRBJ2-5, with D possibly matching TRBD2 (6 bases). The CDR3 runs to 15 residues. With 1 base removed from V and 5 bases from J, the gap between germline ends came to 14 bases. Germline CDR1 reads LGHNA; CDR2 reads YSLEER. The CDR3 coding sequence is TGCGCCAGCAGCCAAGTTCTGGCAGGAGGGGAGACCCAGTACTTC. Translating it yields CASSQVLAGGETQYF.

The chain has TRBV2 and TRBJ2-7; 7 nucleotides line up with TRBD1. Germline V gene data show CDR1 as SNHLY and CDR2 as FYNNEI. The CDR3 loop spans 14 amino acids. V trimming: 9 bases; J trimming: 2 bases; junction bases outside the gene matches: 10. The CDR3: CASFTGQGAYEQYF. CDR3 DNA sequence: TGTGCCAGTTTTACCGGGCAGGGGGCCTACGAGCAGTACTTC.

The chain uses TRBV9 and TRBJ2-3; TRBD1 aligns across 8 bases. V lost 3 bases, J lost 6 bases, and 6 bases stayed unmatched. Germline CDR1 and CDR2: SGDLS and YYNGEE. The CDR3 extends over 14 amino acids. In nucleotides, the CDR3 is TGTGCCAGCAGCGAAGGGACAGGAAGGGATACGCAGTATTTT. Amino acid sequence: CASSEGTGRDTQYF.

The CDR3 DNA reads as TGTGCCAGCAGCTTACAGTCAGATACGCAGTATTTT. This encodes CASSLQSDTQYF. V and J are TRBV7-9 and TRBJ2-3; D is uncertain. Germline V lookup: CDR1 SEHNR, CDR2 FQNEAQ (reference sequence). Trimming cost V 2 bases and J 4 bases, with 4 bases left between them. The CDR3 consists of 12 residues.

This chain connects TRBV2 to TRBJ1-3; a weak D match, TRBD1 (5 bases). The germline V gene has CDR1 SNHLY and CDR2 FYNNEI. V dropped 3 bases and J dropped 0 bases, with 27 bases sitting between them. The CDR3 totals 21 residues. CDR3: CASSDPSDSSLLLFSGNTIYF. The CDR3 DNA sequence: TGTGCCAGCAGTGACCCCTCTGACAGCTCACTTTTACTTTTCTCTGGAAACACCATATATTTT.

This clone was seen more than once but under ten times. The J gene is TRBJ1-1, the V gene TRBV19, with D possibly being TRBD1 (5 bases). With 4 bases removed from V and 1 base from J, the gap between germline ends came to 10 bases. CDR1 is LNHDA and CDR2 is SQIVND in the germline V gene (reference sequence). The CDR3 consists of 14 residues. The CDR3 bases are TGTGCCAGTAGTAGGGAGGGACGGAACACTGAAGCTTTCTTT. Its protein is CASSREGRNTEAFF.

The rearrangement links TRBV5-8 to TRBJ1-1; 9 bases map to TRBD1. The germline V gene has CDR1 SGHTS and CDR2 YDEGEE. The ends lost 4 bases at V and 8 bases at J; junction bases unmatched: 12. This CDR3 region has 15 residues. The CDR3 sequence: CASSPSWGQGREAFF. As DNA, the CDR3 is TGTGCCAGCAGCCCCTCGTGGGGACAGGGCCGAGAAGCTTTCTTT.

This rearrangement joins TRBV28 to TRBJ2-6; the D gene is possibly TRBD1 (5 bases). Trimming left V 6 bases short and J 12 bases short, with 12 bases between. Germline V gene sequence: CDR1 MDHEN, CDR2 SYDVKM. This CDR3 is 12 amino acids long. DNA for the CDR3: TGTGCCAGCAGGCCAGGGTATGGCGTCCTGACTTTC. Protein: CASRPGYGVLTF.

This clone was observed a single time. This chain uses TRBV27 with TRBJ2-1; no clear D gene. The CDR3 has 15 residues. CDR1 is MNHEY and CDR2 is SMNVEV in the germline V gene (reference sequence). Trimming removed 2 bases at V and 0 bases at J, with 8 bases between. The CDR3 is CASSLLVASYNEQFF. DNA of the CDR3: TGTGCCAGCAGTTTACTAGTTGCCTCCTACAATGAGCAGTTCTTC.

The chain links TRBV19 to TRBJ1-5; maybe TRBD1 (5 bases). The germline CDR1 and CDR2 sequences are LNHDA and SQIVND (reference sequence). The V end lost 1 base, the J end lost 2 bases, and 9 bases lay between the germline ends. The CDR3 is made up of 15 amino acids. DNA for the CDR3: TGTGCCAGTAGTATAGGCAGGGCGGGCAATCAGCCCCAGCATTTT. Residues: CASSIGRAGNQPQHF.

This rearrangement joins TRBV5-5 to TRBJ1-3; possibly TRBD1 for D (5 bases). Germline loops: CDR1 SGHKS, CDR2 YYEKEE (reference sequence). The CDR3 is made up of 15 amino acids. The V and J ends lost 4 bases and 0 bases respectively, with 11 bases between them. The CDR3 DNA follows: TGTGCCAGCAGCCCCCCGACAGTCTCTGGAAACACCATATATTTT. Protein product: CASSPPTVSGNTIYF.

The rearrangement joins TRBV5-1 to TRBJ1-4; 7 bases line up with TRBD1. J was trimmed by 11 bases and V by 2 bases; bases with no gene match: 12. This CDR3 spans 15 amino acids. Germline CDR1 is SGHRS and CDR2 is YFSETQ. The CDR3 protein is CASSFEGQTDGKLFF. CDR3 nucleotides: TGCGCCAGCAGCTTTGAGGGACAGACCGATGGGAAACTGTTTTTT.

CDR3 in amino acids: CASSFGTSGYNEQFF. CDR3 nucleotides: TGTGCCAGCAGCTTCGGGACTAGCGGTTACAATGAGCAGTTCTTC. The chain uses TRBV11-3 and TRBJ2-1, with 11 nucleotides matching TRBD2. The germline V gene encodes CDR1 SGHNT and CDR2 YENEEA. Unmatched junction bases numbered 2, after V lost 3 bases and J lost 4 bases. CDR3 length equals 15 residues.

This chain links TRBV7-9 with TRBJ1-2; TRBD1 is a possible D gene (5 bases). CDR3 length: 15 residues. V lost 2 bases and J 3 bases, leaving 13 bases between the germline ends. Germline assignment: CDR1 SEHNR and CDR2 FQNEAQ (reference sequence). Here the CDR3 reads CASSLRGRGDYGYTF. DNA for the CDR3: TGTGCCAGCAGCTTACGTGGGAGGGGAGACTATGGCTACACCTTC.

V usage is TRBV12-5 and J usage is TRBJ2-7; D remains ambiguous. The CDR3 is 14 amino acids. The ends were cut back, 4 bases at V and 2 bases at J, with 12 bases in the middle. CDR1 is LGHNT and CDR2 is FRNRAP in the germline V gene. In DNA, the CDR3 is TGTGCTAGTGGTTCCCCGTCGAGTACCTACGAGCAGTACTTC. As protein: CASGSPSSTYEQYF.

This clone was observed a few times. The rearrangement uses TRBV5-1 and TRBJ1-1; possible D gene TRBD1, 5 bases. CDR3 length: 17 residues. Per the germline V gene, CDR1 is SGHRS and CDR2 is YFSETQ. V dropped 0 bases and J dropped 0 bases, with 15 bases sitting between them. The CDR3 bases are TGCGCCAGCAGCTTGGAGGGGTTTTACCGCATGAACACTGAAGCTTTCTTT. This translates into CASSLEGFYRMNTEAFF.

Here the CDR3 DNA reads TGTGCCAGCAGCTCTCTAGGGCGGGAGGCAACTGAAGCTTTCTTT. This gives the protein CASSSLGREATEAFF. This chain connects TRBV7-2 to TRBJ1-1; no clear D gene. V gave up 4 bases and J gave up 5 bases, with 17 bases separating them. The CDR3 has 15 residues. Germline loops: CDR1 SGHTA, CDR2 FQGNSA.

The rearrangement links TRBV29-1 to TRBJ2-2, with 8 bases identical to TRBD1. J was trimmed by 5 bases and V by 6 bases; bases with no gene match: 5. The CDR3 length is 13 residues. Germline-derived CDR1 and CDR2 are SQVTM and ANQGSEA. CDR3 loop: CSVRGRQTGELFF. Here the CDR3 DNA reads TGCAGCGTCAGGGGGCGGCAAACCGGGGAGCTGTTTTTT.

The sample holds one count of this clone. The V gene is TRBV5-4, the J gene TRBJ1-5; D may be TRBD1 (6 bases). The CDR3 has 14 residues. V lost 0 bases and J 8 bases, leaving 12 bases between the germline ends. Germline V lookup: CDR1 SGHNT, CDR2 YYREEE (reference sequence). The CDR3: CASSLAGRGEPQHF. The CDR3 nucleotides are TGTGCCAGCAGCTTGGCCGGGAGGGGGGAGCCCCAGCATTTT.

This chain links TRBV6-4 with TRBJ1-6; tentatively, D is TRBD1 (6 bases). This CDR3 spans 13 amino acids. The germline CDR1 and CDR2 sequences are MRHNA and SNTAGT. Trimming removed 6 bases at V and 9 bases at J, with 12 bases between. The CDR3 DNA is TGTGCCAGCAGAAGGACAGTCGGTTCACCCCTCCACTTT. Amino acid sequence: CASRRTVGSPLHF.

The chain couples TRBV5-1 to TRBJ1-1; D unresolved. The CDR3 consists of 16 residues. Looked up from germline, CDR1 is SGHRS and CDR2 is YFSETQ. V was clipped by 0 bases and J by 4 bases, with 16 bases between them. The CDR3 nucleotides are TGCGCCAGCAGCTTGGAAACCAGCCGCCAGGCCACTGAAGCTTTCTTT. Protein: CASSLETSRQATEAFF.

The rearrangement uses TRBV10-3 and TRBJ2-5; tentative D call: TRBD2 (5 bases). The ends were cut back, 11 bases at V and 0 bases at J, with 13 bases in the middle. The germline V gene has CDR1 ENHRY and CDR2 SYGVKD. The CDR3 covers 13 residues. The CDR3 is CAVALRDQETQYF. DNA for the CDR3: TGTGCCGTAGCCCTGAGGGACCAAGAGACCCAGTACTTC.

V usage is TRBV19 and J usage is TRBJ1-2; TRBD1 might be the D (6 bases). Germline CDR1 and CDR2: LNHDA and SQIVND (reference sequence). This CDR3 has 13 residues. The V end lost 4 bases, the J end lost 3 bases, and 9 bases lay between the germline ends. CDR3 sequence reads: CASSRKGDYGYTF. The CDR3, as DNA: TGTGCCAGTAGTAGAAAGGGGGACTATGGCTACACCTTC.

The rearrangement joins TRBV2 to TRBJ2-7, with TRBD1 identical over 8 bases. V lost 11 bases and J lost 3; bases outside the gene matches: 3. Germline V CDR1 and CDR2: SNHLY, FYNNEI. This CDR3 has 11 residues. This CDR3 reads CAFGQGYEQYF. The CDR3 nucleotides read TGTGCCTTTGGACAGGGCTACGAGCAGTACTTC.